This T cell receptor (beta chain) emerged from a study of molecular identifiers for immune sequencing clone quantification. At least ten counts were recorded for this clonotype. One entry per CDR3 protein, called by TCRdb with MiXCR from the PCR reads. Among about 300,000 distinct CDR3 sequences, over 20% were seen once, and the ten largest hold roughly 0.86%. CDR3 length: 13 residues. The ends were cut back, 6 bases at V and 3 bases at J, with 12 bases in the middle. Germline V gives CDR1 MGHDK, CDR2 SYGVNS. The rearrangement uses TRBV25-1 and TRBJ2-7, with TRBD2 as a possible D gene (6 bases). Sequencing used naive CD8+ T cells from blood, with Jurkat cell RNA spiked in. Subset denoted: FACS-sorted CD8+CD4-CCR7+CD45RA+ naive T cells. The clonotype was recovered from a human donor in good health. Some libraries in this study had Jurkat cell RNA spiked in. CDR3 sequence reads: CASSGGLRYEQYF. DNA for the CDR3: TGTGCCAGCAGCGGGGGACTTCGCTACGAGCAGTACTTC.